The TCR beta chain under discussion was sequenced for a study of T cell changes during pregnancy in multiple sclerosis (dated by TCRdb to the late 2010s). Context from the whole study: The study looked at changes in the T cell repertoire across pregnancy in women with multiple sclerosis.

Library preparation employed the immunoSEQ multiplex PCR assay. This is the immuneACCESS table as TCRdb keeps it, with only in-frame sequences that have V and J called. A part of the clones is gone; compared with another copy, unresolved V genes explain less than half, and the rest is unexplained. For this sample the table gives around 38,000 clones, of which about 92% were detected only once. The top ten clonotypes cover around 6% of the sample. Trimming accounts for 6 bases at V and 8 bases at J, while the number of junction bases matched to no gene is 8. CDR1 and CDR2 (LNHDA, SQIVND) derive from the germline V gene (reference sequence). The CDR3, from cysteine to phenylalanine, totals 14 residues. The sequence is cut down to CDR3 DNA, 42 bases in frame from base 1. Points on this clone: This clone's antigen is unknown. No much larger clone is present one base from it, and per-base qualities are unavailable.

This receptor chain uses TRBV19 and TRBJ2-1, and 9 junctional nucleotides match TRBD1. The receptor's source is a female donor with multiple sclerosis, enrolled in a pregnancy study. The sample was CD8+ T cells from peripheral blood mononuclear cells, taken in the third trimester of pregnancy. The DNA reads TGTGCCAGTAGCCGGGACAGGGCGGTCGATGAGCAGTTCTTC. It codes for CASSRDRAVDEQFF. When the CDR3 is completed using the reference TRBV19 and TRBJ2-1 genes on either side, the full variable domain is DGGITQSPKYLFRKEGQNVTLSCEQNLNHDAMYWYRQDPGQGLRLIYYSQIVNDFQKGDIAEGYSVSREKKESFPLTVTSAQKNPTAFYLCASSRDRAVDEQFFGPGTRLTVL.